The 15 T cell receptor beta chains below were found in one sample sequenced in a study of cytomegalovirus exposure and HLA in healthy donors. With 60 Vbeta and 13 Jbeta primers, the PCR was carried out. The assay was immunoSEQ multiplex PCR, and TCRdb's table has in-frame clones only and misses some. The data hold about 140,000 clones, with 70% to 80% observed a single time. Sequenced input: PBMCs. Receptor source: a female donor in good health and CMV-seronegative.

This clone has a handful of counts. The chain carries TRBV5-4 and TRBJ2-2; TRBD2 is a possible D gene (5 bases). The germline CDR1 and CDR2 sequences are SGHNT and YYREEE (reference sequence). V lost 4 bases to trimming and J lost 0 bases, with 16 bases between them. The CDR3 is 17 residues long. The CDR3 nucleotides read TGTGCCAGCAGCCCGACCGGGATGATATCGAACACCGGGGAGCTGTTTTTT. Residues: CASSPTGMISNTGELFF.

The CDR3 DNA is TGCGCCAGCAGCTTGTTCTCACATCGGGGCACCGGGGAGCTGTTTTTT. It encodes CASSLFSHRGTGELFF. This chain joins TRBV5-1 and TRBJ2-2; D is perhaps TRBD2 (5 bases). Germline CDR1 is SGHRS and CDR2 is YFSETQ. Trimming took 1 base from V and 4 from J, leaving 14 bases between them. CDR3 size: 16 residues.

The rearrangement uses TRBV14 and TRBJ1-1; D possibly corresponds to TRBD1 (5 bases). CDR1 and CDR2 from the germline V gene are SGHDN and FVKESK. The CDR3 runs 15 residues. Trimming stripped 0 bases from V and 1 base from J, with 9 bases between. This chain's CDR3 is CASSQDMGGNTEAFF. The CDR3 DNA is TGTGCCAGCAGCCAAGATATGGGGGGGAACACTGAAGCTTTCTTT. The entire variable domain, with the rest obtained from reference TRBV14 and TRBJ1-1, is as follows: EAGVTQFPSHSVIEKGQTVTLRCDPISGHDNLYWYRRVMGKEIKFLLHFVKESKQDESGMPNNRFLAERTGGTYSTLKVQPAELEDSGVYFCASSQDMGGNTEAFFGQGTRLTVV.

The chain links TRBV9 to TRBJ2-3, with D possibly matching TRBD2 (6 bases). Germline CDR1 SGDLS, CDR2 YYNGEE. Trimming shortened V by 3 bases and J by 2 bases, and 13 bases separated the two germline ends. CDR3 length equals 15 residues. Here the CDR3 DNA reads TGTGCCAGCAGCGCCGCTAGCGTGTTCACAGATACGCAGTATTTT. Translated, it gives CASSAASVFTDTQYF.

The chain has TRBV7-9 and TRBJ2-1; possibly TRBD1 for D (5 bases). The CDR3 totals 16 residues. Germline V gene data show CDR1 as SEHNR and CDR2 as FQNEAQ (reference sequence). With 1 base removed from V and 2 bases from J, the gap between germline ends came to 12 bases. The CDR3 loop is CASSLGADNPYNEQFF. DNA of the CDR3: TGTGCCAGCAGCTTAGGGGCGGACAACCCCTACAATGAGCAGTTCTTC.

The chain carries TRBV7-9 and TRBJ1-2; maybe TRBD1 (5 bases). Trimming cost V 0 bases and J 7 bases, with 15 bases left between them. CDR3 length: 15 amino acids. Germline values: CDR1 SEHNR, CDR2 FQNEAQ (reference sequence). The CDR3 DNA sequence: TGTGCCAGCAGCTTAGCGTGGGCAGGGATGCTTGGCTACACCTTC. This sequence encodes CASSLAWAGMLGYTF.

The gene calls are TRBV27 and TRBJ1-1; weak D call: TRBD1 (5 bases). The germline V gene encodes CDR1 MNHEY and CDR2 SMNVEV (reference sequence). The CDR3 is made up of 14 amino acids. V dropped 3 bases and J dropped 1 base, with 9 bases sitting between them. CDR3 nucleotide sequence: TGTGCCAGCAGTTTCAGCAGGGAGAACACTGAAGCTTTCTTT. Encoded protein: CASSFSRENTEAFF.

The V and J genes are TRBV27 and TRBJ2-1; TRBD2 matches 14 bases. Germline-derived CDR1 and CDR2 are MNHEY and SMNVEV (reference sequence). The CDR3 extends over 15 amino acids. J lost 15 bases, V lost 3 bases, and 10 bases had no gene match. CDR3 DNA sequence: TGTGCCAGCAGTTTCCTGACTAGCGGGAGGGCCGTTTGGTTCTTC. Amino acid sequence: CASSFLTSGRAVWFF.

The V gene is TRBV27, the J gene TRBJ1-1, with no clear D. The length of the CDR3 is 14 residues. The germline V gene has CDR1 MNHEY and CDR2 SMNVEV (reference sequence). Trimming removed 2 bases at V and 1 base at J, with 8 bases between. CDR3 in amino acids: CASSLQVRNTEAFF. For the CDR3, the DNA is TGTGCCAGCAGTTTACAGGTGAGGAACACTGAAGCTTTCTTT.

The J gene is TRBJ2-5, the V gene TRBV5-6; D may be TRBD2 (6 bases). This CDR3 has 17 amino acids. The V end was cut by 4 bases, the J end by 5 bases, with 24 bases between. The germline gives CDR1 SGHDT, CDR2 YYEEEE. The CDR3 nucleotides are TGTGCCAGCAGCGGGGGGAGTGGGTACGGACGCGGGGAGACCCAGTACTTC. Translating gives CASSGGSGYGRGETQYF.

The chain joins TRBV10-2 to TRBJ2-5, with 7 bases aligning to TRBD1. CDR3 length equals 14 residues. CDR1 is WSHSY and CDR2 is SAAADI in the germline V gene. V dropped 6 bases and J dropped 2; count of bases not matched to a gene: 6. The CDR3 DNA is TGCGCCAGCAGGAGACAGGGTATTCAAGAGACCCAGTACTTC. Residues: CASRRQGIQETQYF.

The V gene is TRBV7-8, the J gene TRBJ2-5; 10 nucleotides match TRBD1. The end of the DNA is better explained by TRBJ2-7, so the J call may be wrong. This CDR3 comprises 15 residues. Germline CDR1 SGHVS, CDR2 FQNEAQ. This chain's CDR3 is CASSPGTGVINEQYF. In DNA form, the CDR3 reads TGTGCCAGCAGCCCCGGGACAGGGGTTATCAACGAGCAGTACTTC.

The chain joins TRBV5-1 to TRBJ2-3, with 11 nucleotides matching TRBD1. V shed 0 bases, J shed 2 bases, and the junction held 2 bases outside the gene matches. The length of the CDR3 is 16 residues. Germline loops: CDR1 SGHRS, CDR2 YFSETQ. CDR3 sequence: CASSLVGQGATDTQYF. CDR3 DNA: TGCGCCAGCAGCTTGGTAGGACAGGGGGCCACAGATACGCAGTATTTT.

This chain joins TRBV28 and TRBJ2-6, with TRBD1 matching over 7 bases. CDR3 length equals 19 residues. From germline, CDR1 is MDHEN and CDR2 SYDVKM. Trimming removed 4 bases from V and 4 bases from J; junction bases left unmatched: 16. The CDR3 DNA follows: TGTGCCAGCAGTTCACCCGAACAGGGGATGTATCTCGGGGCCAACGTCCTGACTTTC. Protein product: CASSSPEQGMYLGANVLTF.

The chain recombines TRBV27 with TRBJ2-3; D is ambiguous. CDR1 MNHEY and CDR2 SMNVEV come from the germline V gene (reference sequence). V dropped 3 bases and J dropped 2 bases, with 15 bases sitting between them. The CDR3 length is 16 residues. The CDR3 reads CASSLASGANTDTQYF. CDR3 DNA: TGTGCCAGCAGTTTGGCCTCGGGTGCGAACACAGATACGCAGTATTTT.